This T cell receptor beta chain was sequenced for a study of T-cell reconstitution after alpha-beta-depleted transplantation in children. In its sample, this clonotype was seen many times. Preparation of the TCRbeta library used unique molecular identifiers. TCRdb fed the PCR reads into MiXCR, producing one record per CDR3 protein. This table holds some 590,000 distinct CDR3 sequences, 8% to 11% found once. The source is a human donor who donated a stem cell graft to a child with acute myeloid leukemia. The sequencing here drew on PBMCs from the stem cell graft donor, taken from the stem cell graft.

CDR3 DNA sequence: TGTGCCAGCAGTTTTCGTGCGGGAGAGTCAGATACGCAGTATTTT. Its translation is CASSFRAGESDTQYF. V and J are TRBV12-3 or TRBV12-4 and TRBJ2-3; TRBD2 aligns across 7 bases. With 3 bases clipped from V and 4 bases from J, the junction kept 7 bases outside the gene matches. The CDR3 covers 15 residues.